What follows describes a single T cell receptor beta chain. Its target is unknown. Germline loops: CDR1 MNHEY, CDR2 SMNVEV (reference sequence). This CDR3 region has 13 residues. The V segment lost 6 bases and the J segment 5 bases; nucleotides outside the gene matches: 5. The entry originates in a study of cytomegalovirus exposure and HLA in healthy donors. Study results and caveats: The study put around 180 TCR beta chains on its list as cytomegalovirus-associated. Accounts indicate the classifier identified cytomegalovirus status with strong specificity and sensitivity. An assumption of roughly uniform sequencing depth across donors underlay the presence/absence analyses.

PCR employed 60 Vbeta and 13 Jbeta primers. Assay: immunoSEQ multiplex PCR; the TCRdb copy retains only in-frame clones and omits some. There are tens of thousands of clones in the sample; around 80% occur only once, and roughly 2.6% lies in the top ten. The rearrangement joins TRBV27 to TRBJ2-5; 8 bases match TRBD2. The sample consisted of PBMCs. This receptor was identified in a male donor in good health and CMV-seropositive. This CDR3 is CASRYSGKETQYF. In DNA, the CDR3 is TGTGCCAGCAGATATAGCGGGAAGGAGACCCAGTACTTC.